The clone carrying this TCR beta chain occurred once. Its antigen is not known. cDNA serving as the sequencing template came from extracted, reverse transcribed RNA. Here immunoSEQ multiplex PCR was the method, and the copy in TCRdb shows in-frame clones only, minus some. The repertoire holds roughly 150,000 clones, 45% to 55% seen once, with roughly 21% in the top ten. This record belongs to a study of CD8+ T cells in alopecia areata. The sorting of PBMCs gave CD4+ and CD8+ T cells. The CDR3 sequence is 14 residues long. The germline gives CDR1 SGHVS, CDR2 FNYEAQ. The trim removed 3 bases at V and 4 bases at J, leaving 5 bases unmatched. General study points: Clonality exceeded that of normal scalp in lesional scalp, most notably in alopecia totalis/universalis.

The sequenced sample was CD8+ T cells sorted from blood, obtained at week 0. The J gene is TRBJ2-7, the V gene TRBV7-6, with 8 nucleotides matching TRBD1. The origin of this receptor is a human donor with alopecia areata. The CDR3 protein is CASSFGTGDYEQYF. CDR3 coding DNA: TGTGCCAGCAGCTTCGGGACAGGAGATTACGAGCAGTACTTC.